This T cell receptor beta chain was observed in a study of blood T cell repertoires in COVID-19 (dated by TCRdb to about 2020). At the level of the whole study: Samples from collaborators originated in the United States, Italy and Spain and spanned both the acute and convalescent phases of COVID-19. Subjects who had been exposed to COVID-19, were actively infected with it, or had recovered from it provided the deeply sampled blood TCRbeta repertoires that made up the dataset. Samples came from the ongoing ImmuneRACE study (first 160 participants) plus 1,254 subjects from 6 global collaborators. The prospective study material was composed of cDNA or gDNA derived from T cells, B-cell-depleted T cells, or PBMCs. Where HLA class I and class II types were available, the types were taken from metadata supplied by the sample provider, not from assay-based typing. A freely available public database, intended as a resource for researchers studying the immune response to SARS-CoV-2, is where the repertoires were released. A de-identified subject ID, COVID-19 status, age in years and sex were almost always included in the sample metadata.

The immunoSEQ Assay, a bias-controlled multiplex PCR, was used to amplify TCRbeta CDR3 regions from genomic DNA. In the original analysis: The number of nucleated cells in each sample was estimated by amplification of reference gene primers within the assay. To quantify the absolute abundance of each unique TCRbeta CDR3 rearrangement, sequence reads were collapsed and filtered. Productive Simpson clonality was computed per sample as the square root of Simpson's diversity index over productive rearrangements. The source is immuneACCESS, and TCRdb retained only in-frame sequences with V and J called. Part of the clones is not carried over; for the studies checked, unresolved V genes explain less than half of this, and the remainder is unexplained. The V and J calls and clone size are taken from that table; D and trimming were inferred from the DNA. Recorded for this sample are 400,000 to 550,000 clones; about 89% of them occurred a single time. The ten biggest clones cover approximately 4.3% of the sample.

The investigation overall reported the following: The amount of clinical and demographic metadata varied by source and participant and was provided uncurated.

The collaborating institutions used their own protocols to collect whole blood in K2EDTA tubes. For TCRbeta analysis, collaborators shipped samples in one of three forms: frozen whole blood, isolated PBMCs, or DNA extracted from either of those sample types. As encoded in the germline V gene (reference sequence), CDR1 is LNHDA while CDR2 is SQIVND. At the junction V is shortened by 6 bases and J by 7 bases; bases outside the gene matches: 10. Its CDR3 holds 14 amino acids, cysteine through phenylalanine. Of all the DNA, just the CDR3 is kept, 42 bases in frame from base 1. On this clone: Its cognate antigen has yet to be identified. Base qualities are not at hand, and no much larger clone is one base apart.

The TCR was taken from a woman aged 25 to 39 with acute or convalescent COVID-19. Sequencing input: peripheral blood. This sequence uses TRBV19 and TRBJ2-5; TRBD1 fits 8 bases in the junction. The CDR3 is CASSPQGASGTQYF. The DNA reads as follows: TGTGCCAGTAGCCCTCAGGGGGCGTCGGGGACCCAGTACTTC.